The sequence of this TCR beta chain was determined in a study of graft-versus-host responses after intestinal transplantation. Regarding the study as a whole: Early post-transplant HvG declines showed an association with peak circulating GvH clone levels. Recipient marrow held GvH clones, some first seen in ileum or blood.

Turning to this clone: Its antigen is not identified.

The V gene's germline CDR1 is SQVTM and CDR2 ANQGSEA. The CDR3 extends over 12 amino acids. The V and J ends lost 4 bases and 4 bases respectively, with 8 bases between them. Repertoires were generated with immunoSEQ multiplex PCR, while TCRdb's copy carries only in-frame clones and drops some. The data contain about 110,000 clones, over 80% of them singletons. This sequence originates from a human donor who was the organ donor for an intestinal transplant. V and J are TRBV29-1 and TRBJ1-3; no firm D call. The specimen was unstimulated CD4+ T cells sorted from spleen or lymph node cells, collected before transplant. This chain's CDR3 is CSVGTVGNTIYF. CDR3 DNA sequence: TGCAGCGTTGGGACGGTCGGAAACACCATATATTTT.